The present entry profiles one T cell receptor (beta chain) with its context. Sequenced by immunoSEQ multiplex PCR; TCRdb stores in-frame clones only, minus some. The sample contains about 210,000 clones, about 88% of which appear only once. This record belongs to a study of blood T cell repertoires in COVID-19. CDR1 SGHAT and CDR2 FQNNGV come from the germline V gene. The CDR3 is 14 residues long. Trimming pared 6 bases from V and 5 bases from J, leaving 13 bases between. The rearrangement joins TRBV11-2 to TRBJ2-2, with D perhaps TRBD1 (6 bases). This sequence originates from a man in his sixties with acute or convalescent COVID-19. The source material was peripheral blood. The CDR3 nucleotides read TGTGCCAGCAGTACAGGGTATAAGACCGGGGAGCTGTTTTTT. This translates into CASSTGYKTGELFF.